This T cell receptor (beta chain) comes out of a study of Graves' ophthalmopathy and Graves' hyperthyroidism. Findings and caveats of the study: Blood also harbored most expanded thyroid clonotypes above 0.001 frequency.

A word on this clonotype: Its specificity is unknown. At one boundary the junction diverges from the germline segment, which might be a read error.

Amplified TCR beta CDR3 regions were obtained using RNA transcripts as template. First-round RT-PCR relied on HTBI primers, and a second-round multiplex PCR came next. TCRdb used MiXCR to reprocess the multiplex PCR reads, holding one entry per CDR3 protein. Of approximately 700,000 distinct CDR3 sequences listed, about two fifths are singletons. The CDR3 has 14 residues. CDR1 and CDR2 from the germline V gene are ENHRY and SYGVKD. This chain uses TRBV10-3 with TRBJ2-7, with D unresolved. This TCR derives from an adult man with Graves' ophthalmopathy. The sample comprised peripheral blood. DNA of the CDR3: TGTGCCAGCAGTTATTCGGGCTTCACCTACGAGCAGTACTTC. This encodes CASSYSGFTYEQYF.